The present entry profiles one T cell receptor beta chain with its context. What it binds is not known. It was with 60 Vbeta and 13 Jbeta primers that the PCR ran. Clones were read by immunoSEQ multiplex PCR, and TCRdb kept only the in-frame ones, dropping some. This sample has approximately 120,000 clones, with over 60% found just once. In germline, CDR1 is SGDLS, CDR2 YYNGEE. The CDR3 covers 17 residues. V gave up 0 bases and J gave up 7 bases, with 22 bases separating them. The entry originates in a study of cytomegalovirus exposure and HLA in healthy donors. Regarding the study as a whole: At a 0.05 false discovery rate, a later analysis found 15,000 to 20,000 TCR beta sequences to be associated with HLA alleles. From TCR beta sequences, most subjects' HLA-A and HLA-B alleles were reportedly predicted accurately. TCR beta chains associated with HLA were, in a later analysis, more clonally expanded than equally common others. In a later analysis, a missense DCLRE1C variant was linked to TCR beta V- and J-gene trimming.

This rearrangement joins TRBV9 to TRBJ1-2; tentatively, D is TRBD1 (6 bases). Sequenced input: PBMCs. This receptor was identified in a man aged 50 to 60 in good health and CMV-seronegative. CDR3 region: CASSVEGTVAGAAGYTF. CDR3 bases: TGTGCCAGCAGCGTAGAGGGGACGGTGGCAGGGGCTGCTGGCTACACCTTC. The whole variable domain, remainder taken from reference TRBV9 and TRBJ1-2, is DSGVTQTPKHLITATGQRVTLRCSPRSGDLSVYWYQQSLDQGLQFLIQYYNGEERAKGNILERFSAQQFPDLHSELNLSSLELGDSALYFCASSVEGTVAGAAGYTFGSGTRLTVV.